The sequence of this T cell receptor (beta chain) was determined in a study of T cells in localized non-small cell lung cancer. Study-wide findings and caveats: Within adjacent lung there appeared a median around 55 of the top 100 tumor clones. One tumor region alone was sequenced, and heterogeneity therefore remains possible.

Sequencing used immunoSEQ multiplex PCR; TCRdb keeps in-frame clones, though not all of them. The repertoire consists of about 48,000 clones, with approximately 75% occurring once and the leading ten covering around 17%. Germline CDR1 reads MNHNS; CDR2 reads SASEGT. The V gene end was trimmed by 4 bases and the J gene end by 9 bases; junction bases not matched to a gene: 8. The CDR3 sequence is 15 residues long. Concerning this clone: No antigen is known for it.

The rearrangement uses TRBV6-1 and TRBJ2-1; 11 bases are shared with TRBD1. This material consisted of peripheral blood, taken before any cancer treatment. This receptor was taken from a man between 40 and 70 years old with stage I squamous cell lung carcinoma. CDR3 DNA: TGTGCCAGCAGTGGGACAGGGGGCCCCACAATTGAGCAGTTCTTC. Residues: CASSGTGGPTIEQFF.